The TCR beta chain described here comes from a study of cytomegalovirus exposure and HLA in healthy donors. CDR3 size: 14 residues. After removal of 5 bases from V and 7 bases from J, the junction contained 6 bases not matched to a gene. Germline values: CDR1 SGHNT, CDR2 YENEEA. PCR employed 60 Vbeta and 13 Jbeta primers. Using immunoSEQ multiplex PCR, the repertoire was profiled, and TCRdb retains in-frame clones only, with some absent. The sample includes over 130,000 clones, 65% to 85% of them seen just once. Donors were ostensibly healthy at sampling, although undocumented immune exposures were probable.

The receptor comes from a man aged 50-59 years in good health and CMV-seronegative. The V gene is TRBV11-3, the J gene TRBJ1-3; 9 positions match TRBD1. What was sequenced was PBMCs. The CDR3: CASSNRGLSNTIYF. The CDR3 nucleotides read TGTGCCAGCAGCAACAGGGGGCTAAGTAACACCATATATTTT. Using reference TRBV11-3 and TRBJ1-3 for the parts outside the CDR3, the full variable domain is EAGVVQSPRYKIIEKKQPVAFWCNPISGHNTLYWYLQNLGQGPELLIRYENEEAVDDSQLPKDRFSAERLKGVDSTLKIQPAELGDSAVYLCASSNRGLSNTIYFGEGSWLTVV.